The entry that follows covers one T cell receptor beta chain sequence. Its antigen is unknown. The record has no base qualities; no much larger clone is one base away. The entry originates in a study of T cell responses to AZD1222 COVID-19 vaccine (TCRdb year 2021). Turning to the overall study: AZD1222 recipients with second doses at about 4 weeks or about 12 weeks were pooled, because spike-specific TCR depth and breadth did not differ between schedules. TCR sequencing covered 230 to 250 trial participants: about 210 given two doses of AZD1222 and 26 given two doses of MenACWY control vaccine. Trial participants were enrolled into age subgroups of 18-55, 56-69 and 70-plus years, which contained around 140, 26 and 57 TCR-sequenced participants, respectively. The paper's findings and limits, for the study overall: Nearly half of unique spike-specific TCRs reportedly recognized epitopes outside regions mutated in the B.1.351 and B.1.1.7 variants. Because no day 14 peak-response samples were available, the repertoires could be characterized only after the peak T cell response. Most participants were white British and females outnumbered males, and the authors suggested that clonal diversity may have been underestimated. After two AZD1222 doses, both the breadth and the depth of spike-specific TCRs were significantly higher than at day 0 and than in MenACWY recipients. Conclusions about previously exposed vaccinees are limited because only six or seven AZD1222 recipients were SARS-CoV-2 seropositive at baseline. CD4 TCRs associated with the vaccine covered the entire spike protein, and the dominant responses were in regions 160-218 and 743-854. The 56-69-year group was small, and its depth increase did not reach significance, likely because of low power.

The CDR3 regions of human TCRbeta chains were analyzed by immunosequencing. Turning to the authors' computational methods: TCRs in the repertoires were compared against a reference library of SARS-CoV-2-specific TCRs that had been generated with the MIRA antigen-specificity platform. Breadth was defined as the fraction of unique TCRs that were SARS-CoV-2-associated. Depth was defined as the fraction of total T cells that were SARS-CoV-2-associated. Using the MIRA data, each spike-specific TCR was mapped to the spike region that the TCR reacts to and placed in a CD4 or CD8 class. Log10-transformed breadth and depth values were compared by one-way ANOVA with Sidak's multiple comparisons tests. Not all clones reach the TCRdb copy of this immuneACCESS table, which keeps in-frame sequences only. Checked studies attribute under half of the gap to unresolved V genes and leave the rest unexplained. That table gives V, J and clone size, and the DNA gave D and trimming. In this sample the table shows 130,000 or so clones, more than 70% of which occur a single time. Approximately 12% of the sample rests with the top ten.

From the cysteine up to the phenylalanine, the CDR3 has a length of 15 residues. CDR3 DNA is the only sequence kept; it has 45 bases, read in frame from the first base. Based on the germline V gene, the CDR1 and CDR2 sequences are MNHEY and SVGAGI. Deletion took 0 bases off V and 1 base off J, with a span of 9 bases between the germline ends. Interpreted using the paper, the time point label stands for: baseline before first vaccination. Vaccinee samples came from UK trials COV001 and COV002, including a single-blind randomized controlled phase 2/3 trial of AZD1222 (ChAdOx1 nCoV-19) in healthy adults. For TCRbeta chain sequencing, PBMC samples were collected from trial participants at day 0 and at day 28 after the second dose.

This specimen consisted of peripheral blood, obtained on day 0 of AZD1222 vaccination. This chain is built from TRBV6-5 and TRBJ2-5, and possibly TRBD1, on 5 matching bases. This clonotype originated in an adult in good health. The nucleotides read TGTGCCAGCAGTTACTCGGCAGGGCGCCAAGAGACCCAGTACTTC. Its protein reads: CASSYSAGRQETQYF.